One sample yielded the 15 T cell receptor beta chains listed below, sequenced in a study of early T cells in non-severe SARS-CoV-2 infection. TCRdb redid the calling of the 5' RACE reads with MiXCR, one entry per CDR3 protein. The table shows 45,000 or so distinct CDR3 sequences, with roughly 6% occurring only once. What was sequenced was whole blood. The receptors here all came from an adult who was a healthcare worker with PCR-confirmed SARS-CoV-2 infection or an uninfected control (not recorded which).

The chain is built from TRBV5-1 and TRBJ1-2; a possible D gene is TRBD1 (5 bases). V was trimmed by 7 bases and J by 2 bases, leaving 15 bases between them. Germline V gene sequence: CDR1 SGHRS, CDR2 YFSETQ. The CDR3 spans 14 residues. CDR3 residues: CASSRDGQNYGYTF. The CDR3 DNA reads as TGCGCCAGCTCCCGGGACGGGCAGAACTATGGCTACACCTTC.

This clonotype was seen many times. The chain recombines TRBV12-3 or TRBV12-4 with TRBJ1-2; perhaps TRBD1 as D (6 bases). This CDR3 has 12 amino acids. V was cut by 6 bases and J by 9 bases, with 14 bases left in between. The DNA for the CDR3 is TGTGCCAGCAGCCAAGACAGGACAAGCTACACCTTC. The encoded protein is CASSQDRTSYTF.

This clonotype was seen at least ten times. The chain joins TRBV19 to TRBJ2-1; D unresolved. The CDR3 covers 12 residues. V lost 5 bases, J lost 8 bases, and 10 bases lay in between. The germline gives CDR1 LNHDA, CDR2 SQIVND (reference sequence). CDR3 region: CASSPPGYEQFF. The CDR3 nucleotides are TGTGCCAGTAGTCCTCCGGGCTATGAGCAGTTCTTC.

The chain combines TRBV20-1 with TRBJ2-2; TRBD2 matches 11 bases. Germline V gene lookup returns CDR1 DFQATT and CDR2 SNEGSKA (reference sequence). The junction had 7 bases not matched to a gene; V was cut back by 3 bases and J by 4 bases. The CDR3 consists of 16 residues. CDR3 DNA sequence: TGCAGTGCTAGGGGCTACGGACTAGCGGGCACCGGGGAGCTGTTTTTT. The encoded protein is CSARGYGLAGTGELFF.

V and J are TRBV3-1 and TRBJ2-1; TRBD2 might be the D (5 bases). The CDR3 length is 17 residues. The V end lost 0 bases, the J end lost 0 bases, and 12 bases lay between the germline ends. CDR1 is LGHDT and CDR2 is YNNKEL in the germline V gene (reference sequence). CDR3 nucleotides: TGTGCCAGCAGCCAAGATTCGAGCGGCGACTCCTACAATGAGCAGTTCTTC. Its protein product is CASSQDSSGDSYNEQFF.

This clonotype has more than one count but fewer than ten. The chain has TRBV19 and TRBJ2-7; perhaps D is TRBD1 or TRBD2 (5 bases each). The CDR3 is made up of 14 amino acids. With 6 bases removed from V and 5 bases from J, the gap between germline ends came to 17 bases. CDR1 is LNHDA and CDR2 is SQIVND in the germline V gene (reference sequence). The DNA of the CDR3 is TGTGCCAGTAGGCCGGGACCGATATCCCACGAGCAGTACTTC. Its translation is CASRPGPISHEQYF.

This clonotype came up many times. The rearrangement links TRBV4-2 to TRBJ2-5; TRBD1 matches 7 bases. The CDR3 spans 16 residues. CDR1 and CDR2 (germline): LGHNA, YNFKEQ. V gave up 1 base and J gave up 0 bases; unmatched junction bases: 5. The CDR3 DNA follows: TGTGCCAGCAGCCAAGCCCCGGGACAGAACCAAGAGACCCAGTACTTC. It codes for CASSQAPGQNQETQYF.

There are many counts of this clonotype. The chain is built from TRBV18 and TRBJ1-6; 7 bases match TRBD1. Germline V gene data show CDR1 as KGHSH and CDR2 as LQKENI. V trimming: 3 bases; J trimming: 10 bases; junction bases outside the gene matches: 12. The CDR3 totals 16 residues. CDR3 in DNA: TGTGCCAGCTCACCCACCGGTAGGGGGCGCGGGTCACCCCTCCACTTT. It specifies CASSPTGRGRGSPLHF.

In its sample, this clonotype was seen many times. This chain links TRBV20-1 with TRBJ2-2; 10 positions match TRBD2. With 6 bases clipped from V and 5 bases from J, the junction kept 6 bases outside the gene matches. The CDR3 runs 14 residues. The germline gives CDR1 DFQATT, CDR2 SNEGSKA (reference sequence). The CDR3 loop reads CSAQRGGATGELFF. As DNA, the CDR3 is TGCAGTGCCCAGCGGGGGGGCGCAACCGGGGAGCTGTTTTTT.

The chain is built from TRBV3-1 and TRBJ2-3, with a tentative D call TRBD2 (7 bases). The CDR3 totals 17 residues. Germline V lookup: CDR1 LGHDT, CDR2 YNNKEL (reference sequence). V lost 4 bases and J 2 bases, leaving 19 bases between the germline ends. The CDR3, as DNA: TGTGCCAGCAGCCCCTTACTGGGGGGGACATCCACAGATACGCAGTATTTT. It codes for CASSPLLGGTSTDTQYF.

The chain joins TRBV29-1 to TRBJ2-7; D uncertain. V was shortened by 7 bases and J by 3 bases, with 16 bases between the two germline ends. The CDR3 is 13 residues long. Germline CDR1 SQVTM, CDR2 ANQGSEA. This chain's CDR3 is CSAPGPTFYEQYF. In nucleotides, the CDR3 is TGCAGCGCCCCCGGGCCAACATTCTACGAGCAGTACTTC.

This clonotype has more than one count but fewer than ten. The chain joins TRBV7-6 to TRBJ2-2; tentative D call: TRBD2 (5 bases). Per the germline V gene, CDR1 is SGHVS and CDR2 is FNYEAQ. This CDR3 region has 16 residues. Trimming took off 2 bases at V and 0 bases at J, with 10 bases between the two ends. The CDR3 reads CASSLWRSTNTGELFF. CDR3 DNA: TGTGCCAGCAGCTTATGGAGGAGCACGAACACCGGGGAGCTGTTTTTT.

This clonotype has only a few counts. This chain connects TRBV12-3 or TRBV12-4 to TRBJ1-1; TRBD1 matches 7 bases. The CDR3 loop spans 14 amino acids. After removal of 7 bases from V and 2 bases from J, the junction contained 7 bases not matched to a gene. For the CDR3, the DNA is TGTGCCAGCACCCGGGACAGAGCAAACACTGAAGCTTTCTTT. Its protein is CASTRDRANTEAFF.

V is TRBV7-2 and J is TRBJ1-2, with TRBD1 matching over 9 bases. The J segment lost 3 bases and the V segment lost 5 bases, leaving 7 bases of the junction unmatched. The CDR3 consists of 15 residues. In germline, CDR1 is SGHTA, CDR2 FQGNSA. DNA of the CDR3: TGTGCCAGCAGCCCCTGGACAGGGGCGGACTATGGCTACACCTTC. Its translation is CASSPWTGADYGYTF.

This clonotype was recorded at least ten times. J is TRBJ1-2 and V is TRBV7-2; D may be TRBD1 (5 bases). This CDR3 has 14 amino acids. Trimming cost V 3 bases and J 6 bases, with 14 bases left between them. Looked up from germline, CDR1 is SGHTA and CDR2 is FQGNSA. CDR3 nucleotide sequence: TGTGCCAGCAGCTTCTTCGAGGGGATCGATGGCTACACCTTC. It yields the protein CASSFFEGIDGYTF.